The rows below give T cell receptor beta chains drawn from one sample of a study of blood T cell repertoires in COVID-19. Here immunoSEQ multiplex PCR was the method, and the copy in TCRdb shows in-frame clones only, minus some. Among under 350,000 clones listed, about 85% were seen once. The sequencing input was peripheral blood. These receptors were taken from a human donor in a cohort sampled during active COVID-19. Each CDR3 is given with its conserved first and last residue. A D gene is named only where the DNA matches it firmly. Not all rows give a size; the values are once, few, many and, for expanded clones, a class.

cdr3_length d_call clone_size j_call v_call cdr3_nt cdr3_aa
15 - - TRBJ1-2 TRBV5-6 TGTGCCAGCAGCTTTGAAAGAGTACAGCTGTATGGCTACACCTTC CASSFERVQLYGYTF
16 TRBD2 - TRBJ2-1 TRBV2 TGTGCCAGCAGTTCCCTTAGCGGGAGGGCCTCCAATGAGCAGTTCTTC CASSSLSGRASNEQFF
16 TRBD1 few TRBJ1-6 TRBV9 TGTGCCAGCAGCGACAGGGACAGGGGGCCAAATTCACCCCTCCACTTT CASSDRDRGPNSPLHF
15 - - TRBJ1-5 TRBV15 TGTGCCACCAGAGGACGGGATAAGACAAATCAGCCCCAGCATTTT CATRGRDKTNQPQHF
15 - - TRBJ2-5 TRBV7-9 TGTGCCAGCAGCCGATACTTAGGGGGAGAAGAGACCCAGTACTTC CASSRYLGGEETQYF
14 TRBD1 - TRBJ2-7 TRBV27 TGTGCCAGCAGTTTAGGGACAGGGGAGTACGAGCAGTACTTC CASSLGTGEYEQYF
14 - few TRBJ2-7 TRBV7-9 TGTGCCAGCAGCTTCCAACAGGGTCTGGGCGAGCAGTACTTC CASSFQQGLGEQYF
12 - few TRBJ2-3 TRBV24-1 TGTGCCACCTCCCCGGGATCGGATACGCAGTATTTT CATSPGSDTQYF
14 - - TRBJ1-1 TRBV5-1 TGCGCCAGCAGCTTGGACAGGGCTGACCTAGAAGCTTTCTTT CASSLDRADLEAFF
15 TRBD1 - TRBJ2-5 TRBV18 TGTGCCAGCTCAAGCCGGGACAGACAACAAGAGACCCAGTACTTC CASSSRDRQQETQYF
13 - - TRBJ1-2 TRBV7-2 TGTGCCAGCAGCTTCGGTTTTAACTATGGCTACACCTTC CASSFGFNYGYTF
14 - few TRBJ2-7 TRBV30 TGTGCCTGGAGTCCACCGGACTCAGTATACGAGCAGTACTTC CAWSPPDSVYEQYF
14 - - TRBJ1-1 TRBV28 TGTGCCAGCAGTTTTCCGGGGTTGAACACTGAAGCTTTCTTT CASSFPGLNTEAFF
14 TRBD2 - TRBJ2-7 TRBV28 TGTGCCAGCGCCTCTAGCGGGAGGCCCTACGAGCAGTACTTC CASASSGRPYEQYF
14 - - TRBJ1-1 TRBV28 TGTGCCAGCGGGTTTCAGGGAGGTCGCACTGAAGCTTTCTTT CASGFQGGRTEAFF
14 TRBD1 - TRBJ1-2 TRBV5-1 TGCGCCAGCAGCACGGGACAGGGCCCTTATGGCTACACCTTC CASSTGQGPYGYTF
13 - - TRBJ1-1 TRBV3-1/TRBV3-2 TGTGCCAACAGCTACGGGTCCAACACTGAAGCTTTCTTT CANSYGSNTEAFF
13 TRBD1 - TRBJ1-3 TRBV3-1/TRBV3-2 TGTGCCAGCAGCCACCGGGACAGGGACACCATATATTTT CASSHRDRDTIYF
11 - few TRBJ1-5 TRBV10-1 TGCGCCACCAACAGGTTTTGGCCCCAGCATTTT CATNRFWPQHF
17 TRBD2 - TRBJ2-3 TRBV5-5 TGTGCCAGCAGCTTGGGACTAGCGGGAGGCGGCACAGATACGCAGTATTTT CASSLGLAGGGTDTQYF
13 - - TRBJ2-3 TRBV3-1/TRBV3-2 TGTGCCAGCAGCCAAGGAGAGGCAGATACGCAGTATTTT CASSQGEADTQYF
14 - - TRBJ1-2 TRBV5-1 TGCGCCAGCAGCTTCGGAGAACCCAACTATGGCTACACCTTC CASSFGEPNYGYTF
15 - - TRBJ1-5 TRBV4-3 TGCGCCAGCAGCCAAGGCGGGAATAGCAATCAGCCCCAGCATTTT CASSQGGNSNQPQHF
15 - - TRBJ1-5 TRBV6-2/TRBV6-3 TGTGCCAGCAGTTTATCAGGGGTTAGCAATCAGCCCCAGCATTTT CASSLSGVSNQPQHF
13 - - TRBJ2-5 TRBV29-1 TGCAGCGTTGAACGGCGGATCCAAGAGACCCAGTACTTC CSVERRIQETQYF
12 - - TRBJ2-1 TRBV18 TGTGCCAGCTCAAGGACAAGTTGGGGTCAGTTCTTC CASSRTSWGQFF
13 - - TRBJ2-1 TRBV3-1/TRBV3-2 TGTGCCAGCAGTGAGGGCGGTTACAATGAGCAGTTCTTC CASSEGGYNEQFF
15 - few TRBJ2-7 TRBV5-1 TGCGCCAGCAGCTTGGCCCTCGGACCAAGGGGGGAGCAGTACTTC CASSLALGPRGEQYF
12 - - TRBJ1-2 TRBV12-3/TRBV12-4 TGTGCCAGCAGTTTGTTCGGGGAGGGTGAGTCCTTC CASSLFGEGESF
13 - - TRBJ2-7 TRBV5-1 TGCGCCAGCAGCTTGGCCGGGTCCTACGAGCAGTACTTC CASSLAGSYEQYF
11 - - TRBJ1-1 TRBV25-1 TGTGCCAGCAGACTTAATACTGAAGCTTTCTTT CASRLNTEAFF